One sample yielded the 9 T cell receptor beta chains listed below, sequenced in a study of graft-versus-host responses after intestinal transplantation. The protocol was immunoSEQ multiplex PCR, while the TCRdb copy is restricted to in-frame clones and leaves out a portion. The data show some 41,000 clones, over 85% seen once. The input for sequencing was PBMCs, taken just under 270 days after transplant. The source of these receptors is a human patient who received an intestinal transplant, so some T cells may come from the graft donor.

V gene TRBV4-1 combines with J gene TRBJ2-5, with D unresolved. Germline V gives CDR1 MGHRA, CDR2 YSYEKL. CDR3 size: 14 residues. V lost 4 bases and J lost 2, with 11 bases in between. DNA for the CDR3: TGCGCCAGCAGCCTAGCCCCCCTTCAAGAGACCCAGTACTTC. Protein: CASSLAPLQETQYF.

V and J are TRBV5-4 and TRBJ1-2, with TRBD1 as a possible D gene (5 bases). The V and J ends lost 0 bases and 2 bases respectively, with 8 bases between them. The CDR3 is made up of 14 amino acids. Germline CDR1 and CDR2: SGHNT and YYREEE (reference sequence). In DNA form, the CDR3 reads TGTGCCAGCAGCTTGGACGAGGGGAACTATGGCTACACCTTC. It is translated as CASSLDEGNYGYTF. The complete variable domain, with remaining parts taken from reference TRBV5-4 and TRBJ1-2, reads ETGVTQSPTHLIKTRGQQVTLRCSSQSGHNTVSWYQQALGQGPQFIFQYYREEENGRGNFPPRFSGLQFPNYSSELNVNALELDDSALYLCASSLDEGNYGYTFGSGTRLTVV.

CDR3 sequence reads: CASSLGGRGYGYTF. The CDR3 DNA is TGTGCCAGCAGCTTAGGGGGGCGCGGGTATGGCTACACCTTC. J is TRBJ1-2 and V is TRBV13; D possibly corresponds to TRBD1 (5 bases). The germline V gene encodes CDR1 PRHDT and CDR2 FYEKMQ (reference sequence). V was shortened by 0 bases and J by 5 bases, with 10 bases between the two germline ends. The CDR3 is 14 residues long.

The chain links TRBV4-1 to TRBJ1-2, with a weak D call TRBD1 (5 bases). CDR3 length equals 18 residues. V was trimmed by 5 bases and J by 13 bases, leaving 35 bases between them. Per germline, CDR1 MGHRA and CDR2 YSYEKL. CDR3 DNA: TGCGCCAGCAGCTTCATATTTTACCCACTGGACACGAAGAAAACCCTCACCTTC. This sequence encodes CASSFIFYPLDTKKTLTF.

This chain links TRBV19 with TRBJ2-3, with D tentatively TRBD2 (7 bases). The germline CDR1 and CDR2 sequences are LNHDA and SQIVND (reference sequence). Trimming removed 1 base at V and 4 bases at J, with 12 bases between. The CDR3 is 15 residues long. CDR3 nucleotide sequence: TGTGCCAGTAGTATAGGCGGGGGCCCCGCAGATACGCAGTATTTT. Protein sequence: CASSIGGGPADTQYF.

This CDR3 is CASSVGGSETQYF. DNA for the CDR3: TGTGCCAGCAGCGTTGGGGGTTCAGAGACCCAGTACTTC. This chain uses TRBV9 with TRBJ2-5; D tentatively reads TRBD1 or TRBD2 (5 bases each). Germline assignment: CDR1 SGDLS and CDR2 YYNGEE. Trimming removed 2 bases at V and 4 bases at J, with 9 bases between. The CDR3 has 13 residues.

The V call is TRBV28, the J call TRBJ1-5, with D maybe TRBD1 (6 bases). V was cut by 3 bases and J by 8 bases, with 11 bases left in between. Germline V CDR1 and CDR2: MDHEN, SYDVKM. CDR3 length: 13 residues. CDR3 amino acids: CASSFGAGEPQHF. The DNA for the CDR3 is TGTGCCAGCAGTTTCGGCGCAGGGGAGCCCCAGCATTTT.

The chain carries TRBV6-6 and TRBJ2-2; no clear D gene. Germline V gene data show CDR1 as MNHNY and CDR2 as SVGAGI (reference sequence). V was trimmed by 6 bases and J by 2 bases, leaving 7 bases between them. The CDR3 runs 13 residues. The CDR3 is CASSQINTGELFF. In DNA form, the CDR3 reads TGTGCCAGCAGCCAAATAAACACCGGGGAGCTGTTTTTT.

The chain uses TRBV27 and TRBJ2-2; TRBD2 matches at 7 bases. In germline, CDR1 is MNHEY, CDR2 SMNVEV (reference sequence). The V segment lost 2 bases and the J segment 5 bases; nucleotides outside the gene matches: 5. This CDR3 region has 15 residues. CDR3 sequence reads: CASSLGGGFTGELFF. The DNA of the CDR3 is TGTGCCAGCAGTTTAGGCGGGGGATTTACCGGGGAGCTGTTTTTT.